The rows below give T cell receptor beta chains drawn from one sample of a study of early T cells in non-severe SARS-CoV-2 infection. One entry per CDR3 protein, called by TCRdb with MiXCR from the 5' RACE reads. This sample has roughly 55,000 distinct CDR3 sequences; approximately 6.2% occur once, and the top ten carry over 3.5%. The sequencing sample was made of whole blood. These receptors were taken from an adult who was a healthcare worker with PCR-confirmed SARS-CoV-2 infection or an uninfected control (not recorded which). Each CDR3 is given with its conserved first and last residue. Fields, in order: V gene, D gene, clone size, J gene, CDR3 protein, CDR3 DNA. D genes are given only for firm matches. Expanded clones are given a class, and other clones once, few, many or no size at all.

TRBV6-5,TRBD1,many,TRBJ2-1,CASSRTGDRWKQFF,TGTGCCAGCAGCCGGACAGGGGATAGATGGAAGCAGTTCTTC
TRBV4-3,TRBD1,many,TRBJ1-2,CASSQRQGSYGYTF,TGCGCCAGCAGCCAGAGACAGGGGAGCTATGGCTACACCTTC
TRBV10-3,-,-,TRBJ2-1,CAIGGNSQTYNEQFF,TGTGCCATCGGAGGGAACAGTCAAACCTACAATGAGCAGTTCTTC
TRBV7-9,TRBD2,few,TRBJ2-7,CASSNGAERGLNYEQYF,TGTGCCAGCAGCAACGGAGCGGAGCGGGGGTTGAACTACGAGCAGTACTTC
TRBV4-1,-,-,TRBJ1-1,CASSQAVSRGNTEAFF,TGCGCCAGCAGCCAAGCAGTATCCAGGGGGAACACTGAAGCTTTCTTT
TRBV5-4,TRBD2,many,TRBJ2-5,CASSGRVVAGQLQETQYF,TGTGCCAGCAGCGGGAGGGTGGTAGCGGGGCAACTCCAAGAGACCCAGTACTTC
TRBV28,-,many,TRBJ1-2,CASSPDSYDGYTF,TGTGCCAGCAGTCCCGACAGCTACGATGGCTACACCTTC
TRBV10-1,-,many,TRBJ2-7,CASSRDRSSYEQYF,TGCGCCAGCAGTCGGGACCGCAGCTCCTACGAGCAGTACTTC
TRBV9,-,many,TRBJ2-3,CASSEGTPISTDTQYF,TGTGCCAGCAGCGAGGGGACACCGATTAGCACAGATACGCAGTATTTT
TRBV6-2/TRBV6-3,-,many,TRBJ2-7,CASSLNAGPSYEQYF,TGTGCCAGCAGTCTAAACGCAGGACCCTCCTACGAGCAGTACTTC
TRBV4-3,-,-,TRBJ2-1,CASSQDGKGSYNEQFF,TGCGCCAGCAGCCAAGATGGAAAGGGTTCCTACAATGAGCAGTTCTTC
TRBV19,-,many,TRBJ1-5,CASCRPGGLGNQPQHF,TGTGCCAGTTGCCGCCCCGGGGGCCTGGGCAATCAGCCCCAGCATTTT
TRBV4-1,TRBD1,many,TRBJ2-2,CASSHTTPGTANTGELFF,TGCGCCAGCAGCCATACCACTCCCGGGACAGCGAACACCGGGGAGCTGTTTTTT
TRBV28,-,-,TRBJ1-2,CASTVEGFGYTF,TGTGCCAGCACCGTAGAGGGCTTTGGCTACACCTTC
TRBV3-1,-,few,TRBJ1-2,CASSQARTGTAVGYTF,TGTGCCAGCAGCCAAGCTCGGACCGGGACGGCGGTTGGCTACACCTTC
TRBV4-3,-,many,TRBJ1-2,CASSQAGEGSGYTF,TGCGCCAGCAGCCAAGCGGGGGAGGGGAGTGGCTACACCTTC
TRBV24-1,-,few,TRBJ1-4,CATRATGRSLEKLFF,TGTGCCACCAGGGCTACCGGACGGAGCCTTGAAAAACTGTTTTTT
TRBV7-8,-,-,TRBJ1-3,CASSFTGGNTIYF,TGTGCCAGCAGCTTTACGGGCGGAAACACCATATATTTT
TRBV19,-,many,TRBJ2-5,CASSQQVWETQYF,TGTGCCAGTAGTCAACAGGTTTGGGAGACCCAGTACTTC
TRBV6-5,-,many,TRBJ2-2,CASSYLNDLELFF,TGTGCCAGCAGTTACCTGAACGATCTGGAGCTGTTTTTT
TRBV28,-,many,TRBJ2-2,CASSPRGTGTGELFF,TGTGCCAGCAGTCCCCGGGGGACGGGCACCGGGGAGCTGTTTTTT
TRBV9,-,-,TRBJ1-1,CASSPPSGRGTEAFF,TGTGCCAGCAGCCCGCCATCGGGGCGAGGCACTGAAGCTTTCTTT
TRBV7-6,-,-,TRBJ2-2,CASRAPGHTGELFF,TGTGCCAGCAGGGCCCCGGGCCACACCGGGGAGCTGTTTTTT
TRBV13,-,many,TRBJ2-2,CASSLRWAGELFF,TGTGCCAGCAGCTTAAGGTGGGCCGGGGAGCTGTTTTTT
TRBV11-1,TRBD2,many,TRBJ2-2,CASSPAGGGTGELFF,TGTGCCAGCAGCCCAGCGGGGGGTGGAACCGGGGAGCTGTTTTTT
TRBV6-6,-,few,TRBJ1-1,CASAFRSDTEAFF,TGTGCCAGCGCGTTCAGATCGGACACTGAAGCTTTCTTT
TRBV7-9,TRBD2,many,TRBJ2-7,CASSGASGGLSYEQYF,TGTGCCAGCAGCGGCGCTAGCGGGGGACTCTCCTACGAGCAGTACTTC
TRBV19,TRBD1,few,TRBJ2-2,CATGTGARTGELFF,TGTGCCACCGGGACAGGGGCTAGGACCGGGGAGCTGTTTTTT
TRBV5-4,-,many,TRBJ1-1,CASSADMRNAEAFF,TGTGCCAGCAGCGCGGACATGCGGAACGCTGAAGCTTTCTTT
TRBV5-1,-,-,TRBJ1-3,CASSLDRRLSSGNTIYF,TGCGCCAGCAGCTTGGATCGACGTCTGAGCTCTGGAAACACCATATATTTT
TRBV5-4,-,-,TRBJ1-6,CASSFEAGTYNSPLHF,TGTGCCAGCAGCTTCGAGGCGGGTACCTATAATTCACCCCTCCACTTT
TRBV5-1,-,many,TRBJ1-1,CASSSNSGQNTEAFF,TGCGCCAGCAGCAGCAACTCAGGACAGAACACTGAAGCTTTCTTT
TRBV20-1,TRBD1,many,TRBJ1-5,CSARASQGRTRSQPQHF,TGCAGTGCTAGAGCCTCACAGGGGCGAACTAGATCTCAGCCCCAGCATTTT
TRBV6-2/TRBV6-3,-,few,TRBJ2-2,CASKGPGRNTGELFF,TGTGCCAGCAAAGGTCCAGGGCGGAACACCGGGGAGCTGTTTTTT
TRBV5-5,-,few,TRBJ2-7,CASSLVEGPVQYF,TGTGCCAGCAGCTTGGTGGAGGGACCGGTGCAGTACTTC
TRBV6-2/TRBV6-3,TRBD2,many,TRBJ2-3,CASSHRLAGSTDTQYF,TGCGCCAGCAGCCACCGACTAGCGGGGAGCACAGATACGCAGTATTTT
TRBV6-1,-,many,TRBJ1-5,CASSQQGMSNQPQHF,TGTGCCAGCAGTCAACAGGGAATGAGCAATCAGCCCCAGCATTTT
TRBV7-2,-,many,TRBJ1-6,CASSLSTGSNSPLHF,TGTGCCAGCAGCTTATCGACGGGTTCTAATTCACCCCTCCACTTT
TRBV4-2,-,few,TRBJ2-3,CASSQAPGREVTDTQYF,TGTGCCAGCAGCCAAGCTCCGGGACGCGAAGTCACAGATACGCAGTATTTT
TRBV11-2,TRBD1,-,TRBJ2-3,CASSSDRGRTDTQYF,TGTGCCAGCAGCTCAGACAGGGGCCGCACAGATACGCAGTATTTT
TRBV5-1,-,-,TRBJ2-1,CASSLTGSSSSRGEQFF,TGCGCCAGCAGCCTTACCGGGTCTAGTTCATCGCGGGGTGAGCAGTTCTTC
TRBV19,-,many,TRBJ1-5,CASHPGHNNQPQHF,TGTGCCAGTCATCCGGGACACAACAATCAGCCCCAGCATTTT
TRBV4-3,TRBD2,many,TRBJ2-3,CASSQATGGPDTQYF,TGCGCCAGCAGCCAAGCAACGGGGGGGCCTGATACGCAGTATTTT
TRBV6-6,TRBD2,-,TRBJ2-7,CASRPGTSSHEQYF,TGTGCCAGCAGGCCCGGGACTAGTTCCCACGAGCAGTACTTC
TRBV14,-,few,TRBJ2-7,CASSQEWRRGPDEQYF,TGTGCCAGCAGCCAAGAATGGAGGAGAGGGCCGGACGAGCAGTACTTC
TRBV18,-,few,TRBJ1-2,CASSPPGGVYTF,TGTGCCAGCTCACCACCCGGCGGAGTCTACACCTTC